Listed below are T cell receptor beta chains from one sample, sequenced in a study of cytomegalovirus exposure and HLA in healthy donors. Only in-frame clones appear in the TCRdb table, and some are missing; sequencing was by immunoSEQ multiplex PCR. The sample shows hundreds of thousands of clones, 72% of them seen only once. Sequencing input: PBMCs. The receptors derive from a female donor in good health and CMV-seronegative. Both conserved end residues are part of each CDR3. A D gene is named only where the DNA matches it firmly. Expanded clones are given a class, and other clones once, few, many or no size at all.

CDR3 DNA,CDR3 protein,V gene,J gene,D gene,clone size
TGTGCCAGCAGTTACCGGAAAGGGGGCACGCGTGGCTACACCTTC,CASSYRKGGTRGYTF,TRBV5-8,TRBJ1-2,TRBD1,-
TGTGCCAGCAGTGAAGCGCTTTACACGTATAGCAATCAGCCCCAGCATTTT,CASSEALYTYSNQPQHF,TRBV2,TRBJ1-5,-,-
TGTGCCAGCGGAAAAGACATGAACACTGAAGCTTTCTTT,CASGKDMNTEAFF,TRBV9,TRBJ1-1,-,few
TGTGCCAGCAGCTTACACCGAGAGAGCACTGAAGCTTTCTTT,CASSLHRESTEAFF,TRBV7-9,TRBJ1-1,-,-
TGTGCCAGCAGCCCACGGGGAAGGCTTGGCTACGAGCAGTACTTC,CASSPRGRLGYEQYF,TRBV9,TRBJ2-7,-,-
TGTGCCAGCAGCGCAAGCAGGGGGCGCGTCCACGAGCAGTACTTC,CASSASRGRVHEQYF,TRBV7-8,TRBJ2-7,TRBD1,-
TGTGCCAGCAGTGATGGGGACATCTACGAGCAGTACTTC,CASSDGDIYEQYF,TRBV2,TRBJ2-7,-,-
TGTGCTAGTGGTGCTGGGGACAGGGGCGCCTACGAGCAGTACTTC,CASGAGDRGAYEQYF,TRBV12-5,TRBJ2-7,TRBD1,once
TGCAGCGTGGAGAAGTACACTGAAGCTTTCTTT,CSVEKYTEAFF,TRBV29-1,TRBJ1-1,-,-
TGCGCCAGCAGGTTTTGTCGCGGGGACAATGAGCAGTTCTTC,CASRFCRGDNEQFF,TRBV10-1,TRBJ2-1,-,few
TGTGCCAGCAGCTCGGACAGGGGTTACAATGAGCAGTTCTTC,CASSSDRGYNEQFF,TRBV5-4,TRBJ2-1,TRBD1,-
TGTGCCAGCAGCTTTGGCGGGGTAGACACCATATATTTT,CASSFGGVDTIYF,TRBV7-9,TRBJ1-3,-,-
TGTGCCAGCAGGCCTGCCTCGGTTGGCACCGGGGAGCTGTTTTTT,CASRPASVGTGELFF,TRBV6-5,TRBJ2-2,-,-
TGTGCCAGCAGCCTTACCCGGGAAAAGCAGTTCTTC,CASSLTREKQFF,TRBV9,TRBJ2-1,-,-
TGTGCCAGCAGTGAAGGCAAGGACTTGAACACTGAAGCTTTCTTT,CASSEGKDLNTEAFF,TRBV6-1,TRBJ1-1,-,-
TGTGCCACCAGCAGAGATTGGGGACAGATCTGGCCCCAGCATTTT,CATSRDWGQIWPQHF,TRBV15,TRBJ1-5,TRBD1,-
TGTGCCAGCAGCTTAACTAGCGGGAGAGGGGGAGAGACCCAGTACTTC,CASSLTSGRGGETQYF,TRBV7-8,TRBJ2-5,TRBD2,-
TGTGCCAGCAGCCTGTCGGCCTACAATGAGCAGTTCTTC,CASSLSAYNEQFF,TRBV2,TRBJ2-1,-,-
TGTGCCAGCAGTGGACTAGCGAACTACAATGAGCAGTTCTTC,CASSGLANYNEQFF,TRBV2,TRBJ2-1,TRBD2,-
TGTGCCAGCAGCCACCTCGCCGGAACTAATGAAAAACTGTTTTTT,CASSHLAGTNEKLFF,TRBV7-9,TRBJ1-4,-,-
TGTGCCAGCAGTGAGGAGGGCGAGTACAATGAGCAGTTCTTC,CASSEEGEYNEQFF,TRBV6-4,TRBJ2-1,-,-
TGTTCCAGCAACTCCCGGGGACTAGTGGTTTACTTC,CSSNSRGLVVYF,TRBV7-9,TRBJ2-4,TRBD2,once
TGTGCCAGCAGTTTCCCCGGAGGTGAGCAGTTCTTC,CASSFPGGEQFF,TRBV27,TRBJ2-1,-,few
TGCAGCGCTGGACTACTGGGCGGCAATGAGCAGTTCTTC,CSAGLLGGNEQFF,TRBV29-1,TRBJ2-1,-,few
TGTGCCAGCAGTGAAGACCTACGGGCGGGCCCTCGACTCTCCTACGAGCAGTACTTC,CASSEDLRAGPRLSYEQYF,TRBV6-1,TRBJ2-7,-,few
TGTGCCAGCAGCTCACCGGGGGGAGGGGACGAGCAGTACTTC,CASSSPGGGDEQYF,TRBV7-2,TRBJ2-7,TRBD2,-
TGTGCCAGCAGTTCCCAGGACAGGGGAGAGGCCCAGTACTTC,CASSSQDRGEAQYF,TRBV27,TRBJ2-5,TRBD1,-
TGTGCCAGCAGCTCGAATGAGCAGTTCTTC,CASSSNEQFF,TRBV5-4,TRBJ2-1,-,-
TGTGCCAGCAGCTCACAGGGGGCTTCCACTGAAGCTTTCTTT,CASSSQGASTEAFF,TRBV7-2,TRBJ1-1,TRBD1,-
TGTGCCAGCAGCTTGGAGAGTTACTATGGCTACACCTTC,CASSLESYYGYTF,TRBV7-9,TRBJ1-2,-,-
TGTGCCAGCAGCCCGGGACTAACCTACAATGAGCAGTTCTTC,CASSPGLTYNEQFF,TRBV14,TRBJ2-1,TRBD2,-
TGTGCCACCAGCAGGTCCGGGACTAGCGGCTACGAGCAGTACTTC,CATSRSGTSGYEQYF,TRBV15,TRBJ2-7,TRBD2,-
TGTGCCAGCAGTGAAAATCGTAATGAAAAACTGTTTTTT,CASSENRNEKLFF,TRBV2,TRBJ1-4,-,-
TGTGCCAGCTCACCGACAGGGCTTAACACTGAAGCTTTCTTT,CASSPTGLNTEAFF,TRBV18,TRBJ1-1,TRBD1,-
TGTGCCAGTAGTATACCCGGGGGAGTCCACAATGAGCAGTTCTTC,CASSIPGGVHNEQFF,TRBV19,TRBJ2-1,-,-
TGTGCCAGCAGCCAGGGACAGGACTACGAGCAGTACTTC,CASSQGQDYEQYF,TRBV6-5,TRBJ2-7,TRBD1,-
TGCGCCAGCAGTCCCCCAGGGCCGGGTTATGGCAATCAGCCCCAGCATTTT,CASSPPGPGYGNQPQHF,TRBV23-1,TRBJ1-5,-,few
TGTGCCAGCTCATCGGACAGAGGTTATGGCTACACCTTC,CASSSDRGYGYTF,TRBV18,TRBJ1-2,-,-
TGCGCCAGCAGCTTAGCGACAGACTATGGCTACACCTTC,CASSLATDYGYTF,TRBV5-1,TRBJ1-2,-,-
TGTGCCAGCAGTGAAGCGGGGCTGGGAGCTTTCTTT,CASSEAGLGAFF,TRBV6-1,TRBJ1-1,-,once
TGCGCCAGCAGTGACAGGGGTGGATATAGCAATCAGCCCCAGCATTTT,CASSDRGGYSNQPQHF,TRBV10-2,TRBJ1-5,-,-
TGTGCCAGCAGCTCCGCGGTTAGGGGATCCGCGCAGTATTTT,CASSSAVRGSAQYF,TRBV5-4,TRBJ2-3,-,-
TGTGCCAGCAGCCTCGGGACAGGGGTCGTGGATACGCAGTATTTT,CASSLGTGVVDTQYF,TRBV7-9,TRBJ2-3,TRBD1,-
TGTGCCAGCATCAGACTAGCGGGAAATATAGATACGCAGTATTTT,CASIRLAGNIDTQYF,TRBV21-1,TRBJ2-3,-,-
TGTGCCAGTAGTATAGCTCCGGGAGACTTCTACGAGCAGTACTTC,CASSIAPGDFYEQYF,TRBV19,TRBJ2-7,-,-
TGTGCCAGCAGTGAATTTGGGAGCGGCGCGGCGGCCCTCCACTTT,CASSEFGSGAAALHF,TRBV2,TRBJ1-6,-,-
TGTGCCAGTATGACGGCATGGACAGATGGCTACACCTTC,CASMTAWTDGYTF,TRBV19,TRBJ1-2,-,-
TGTGCCAGCAGTTTATCAACTACAGGGCCCTCCTACAATGAGCAGTTCTTC,CASSLSTTGPSYNEQFF,TRBV28,TRBJ2-1,-,-
TGTGCCAGCAGACCTAAAGCTCCGGGACTAGCGGCCTCAGGAACCGGGGAGCTGTTTTTT,CASRPKAPGLAASGTGELFF,TRBV28,TRBJ2-2,TRBD2,few
TGTGCCAGCAGTGGGGACAGGGGGTTATTGCCGGACTACGAGCAGTACTTC,CASSGDRGLLPDYEQYF,TRBV2,TRBJ2-7,TRBD1,-
TGCGCCAGCAGCCCTCGGGCTAGCGGGACCCAAGAGACCCAGTACTTC,CASSPRASGTQETQYF,TRBV4-1,TRBJ2-5,TRBD2,-
TGTGCCAGCAGCTTAATACAGGGCTCGGCTGAGCAGTTCTTC,CASSLIQGSAEQFF,TRBV7-6,TRBJ2-1,-,once
TGTGCCAGCAGCCCGGGACTCAGGAACACCGGGGAGCTGTTTTTT,CASSPGLRNTGELFF,TRBV5-7,TRBJ2-2,-,-
TGCGCCAGCAGCCCAAACAGGGGCTCTTCATACGAGCAGTACTTC,CASSPNRGSSYEQYF,TRBV4-1,TRBJ2-7,TRBD1,-
TGTGCCTGGAGGGCCAACAGGTTCTCTGGAAACACCATATATTTT,CAWRANRFSGNTIYF,TRBV30,TRBJ1-3,-,once
TGTGCCAGCAGCTTTGGGGGAGGGCGCGAAAACATTCAGTACTTC,CASSFGGGRENIQYF,TRBV11-3,TRBJ2-4,TRBD2,-
TGTGCCAGCAGTTTAGCACAGCGGGTCACTGAAGCTTTCTTT,CASSLAQRVTEAFF,TRBV28,TRBJ1-1,-,-
TGTGCCAGCAGTTTAGGTGCAGTACAGGGGGCCTACGAGCAGTACTTC,CASSLGAVQGAYEQYF,TRBV28,TRBJ2-7,TRBD1,few